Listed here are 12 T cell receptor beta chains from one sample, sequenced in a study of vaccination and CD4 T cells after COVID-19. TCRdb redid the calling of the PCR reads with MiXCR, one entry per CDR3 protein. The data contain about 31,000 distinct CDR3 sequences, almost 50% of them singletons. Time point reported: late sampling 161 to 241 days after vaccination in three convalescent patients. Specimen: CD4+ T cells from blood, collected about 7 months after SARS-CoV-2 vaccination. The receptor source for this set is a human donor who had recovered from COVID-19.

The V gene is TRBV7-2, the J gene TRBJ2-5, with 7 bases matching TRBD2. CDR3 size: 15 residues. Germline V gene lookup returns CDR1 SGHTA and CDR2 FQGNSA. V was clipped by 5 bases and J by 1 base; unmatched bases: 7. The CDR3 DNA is TGTGCCAGCAGCATTGGGTGGGGGGGCCAAGAGACCCAGTACTTC. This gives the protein CASSIGWGGQETQYF.

CDR3 region: CSGTYMGGNYGYTF. CDR3 DNA sequence: TGCAGTGGGACATACATGGGTGGAAACTATGGCTACACCTTC. V and J are TRBV20-1 and TRBJ1-2; D perhaps matches TRBD1 (5 bases). Germline assignment: CDR1 DFQATT and CDR2 SNEGSKA (reference sequence). The CDR3 is 14 amino acids. V was cut by 7 bases and J by 2 bases, with 17 bases left in between.

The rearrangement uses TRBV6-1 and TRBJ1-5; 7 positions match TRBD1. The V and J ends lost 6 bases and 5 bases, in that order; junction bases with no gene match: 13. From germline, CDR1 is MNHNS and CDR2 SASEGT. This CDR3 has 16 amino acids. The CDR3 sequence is CASRSTGFDRYQPQHF. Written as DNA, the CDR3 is TGTGCCAGCAGATCGACAGGGTTTGATAGGTATCAGCCCCAGCATTTT.

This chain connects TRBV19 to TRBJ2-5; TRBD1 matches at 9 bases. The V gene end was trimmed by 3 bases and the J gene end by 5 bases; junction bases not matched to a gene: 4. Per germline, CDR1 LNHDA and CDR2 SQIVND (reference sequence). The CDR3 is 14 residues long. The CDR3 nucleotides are TGTGCCAGTAGTATGACAGGGGGGTCGGAGACCCAGTACTTC. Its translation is CASSMTGGSETQYF.

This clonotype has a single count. This chain's CDR3 is CASSPRPDMIGELFF. Here the CDR3 DNA reads TGTGCCAGCAGCCCTCGACCTGACATGATCGGGGAGCTGTTTTTT. The rearrangement uses TRBV7-2 and TRBJ2-2, with D hard to call. Per germline, CDR1 SGHTA and CDR2 FQGNSA. The CDR3 runs to 15 residues. V was clipped by 5 bases and J by 7 bases, with 17 bases between them.

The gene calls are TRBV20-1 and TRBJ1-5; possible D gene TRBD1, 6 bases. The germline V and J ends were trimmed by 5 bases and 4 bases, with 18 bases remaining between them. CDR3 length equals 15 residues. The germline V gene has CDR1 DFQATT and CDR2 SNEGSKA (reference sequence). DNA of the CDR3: TGCAGTGCTCCAGGACGGGGGGCCCCTAATCAGCCCCAGCATTTT. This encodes CSAPGRGAPNQPQHF.

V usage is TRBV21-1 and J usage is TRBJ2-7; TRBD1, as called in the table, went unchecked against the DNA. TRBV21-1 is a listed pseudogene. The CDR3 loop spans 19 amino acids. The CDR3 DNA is TGTGCCAGCAGCAACCGAGCAGGACAGGATAGAGTCGGCTCCTACGAGCAGTACTTC. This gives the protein CASSNRAGQDRVGSYEQYF.

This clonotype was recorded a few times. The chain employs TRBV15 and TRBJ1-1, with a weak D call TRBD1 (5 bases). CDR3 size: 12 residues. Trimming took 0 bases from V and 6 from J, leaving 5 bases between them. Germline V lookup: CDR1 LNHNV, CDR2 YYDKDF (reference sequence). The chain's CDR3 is CATSRDRAEAFF. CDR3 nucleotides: TGTGCCACCAGCAGAGACAGGGCTGAAGCTTTCTTT.

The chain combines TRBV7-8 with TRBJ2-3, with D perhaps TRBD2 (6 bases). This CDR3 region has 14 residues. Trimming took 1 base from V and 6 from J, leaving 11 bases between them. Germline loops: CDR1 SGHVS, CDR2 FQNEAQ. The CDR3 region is CASSLGRGSDTQYF. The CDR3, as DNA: TGTGCCAGCAGCTTAGGGCGGGGTTCGGATACGCAGTATTTT.

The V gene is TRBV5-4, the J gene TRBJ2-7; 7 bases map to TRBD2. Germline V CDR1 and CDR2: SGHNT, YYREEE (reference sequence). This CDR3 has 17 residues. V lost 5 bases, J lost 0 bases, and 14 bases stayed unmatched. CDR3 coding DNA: TGTGCCAGCAGTCGTGCCTCTAGCGGCTACACCTCCTACGAGCAGTACTTC. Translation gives CASSRASSGYTSYEQYF.

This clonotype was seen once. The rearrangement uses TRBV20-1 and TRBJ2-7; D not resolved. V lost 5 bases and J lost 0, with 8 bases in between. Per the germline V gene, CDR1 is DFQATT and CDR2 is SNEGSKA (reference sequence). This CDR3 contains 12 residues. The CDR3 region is CSAYPSSYEQYF. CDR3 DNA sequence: TGCAGTGCTTATCCAAGCTCCTACGAGCAGTACTTC.

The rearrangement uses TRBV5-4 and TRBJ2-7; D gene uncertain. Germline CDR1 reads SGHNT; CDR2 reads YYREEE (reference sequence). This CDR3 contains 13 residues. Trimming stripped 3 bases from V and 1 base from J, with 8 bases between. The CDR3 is CASSSPLSYEQYF. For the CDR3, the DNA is TGTGCCAGCAGCTCTCCCCTATCCTACGAGCAGTACTTC.